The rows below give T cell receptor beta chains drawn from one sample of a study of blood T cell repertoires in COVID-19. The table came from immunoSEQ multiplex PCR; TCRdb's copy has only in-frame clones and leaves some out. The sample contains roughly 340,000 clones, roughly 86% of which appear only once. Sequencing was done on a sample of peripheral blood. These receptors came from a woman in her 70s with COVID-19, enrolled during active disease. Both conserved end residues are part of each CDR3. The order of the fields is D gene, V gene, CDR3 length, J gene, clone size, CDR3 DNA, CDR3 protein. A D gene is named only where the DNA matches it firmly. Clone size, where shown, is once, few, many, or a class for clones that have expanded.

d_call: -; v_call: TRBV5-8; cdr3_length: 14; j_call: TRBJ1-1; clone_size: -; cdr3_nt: TGTGCCAGCAGCTTTTTTACAGGATGGCCTGAAGCTTTCTTT; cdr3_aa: CASSFFTGWPEAFF
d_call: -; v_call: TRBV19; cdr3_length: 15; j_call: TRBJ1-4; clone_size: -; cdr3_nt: TGTGCCAGTAGTATTCCGGGAACCTATAATGAAAAACTGTTTTTT; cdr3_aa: CASSIPGTYNEKLFF
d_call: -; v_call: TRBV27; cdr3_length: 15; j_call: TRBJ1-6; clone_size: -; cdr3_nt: TGTGCCAGCAGTCGACGCCGGGACATCAATTCACCCCTCCACTTT; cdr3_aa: CASSRRRDINSPLHF
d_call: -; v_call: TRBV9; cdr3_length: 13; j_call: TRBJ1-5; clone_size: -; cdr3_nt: TGTGCCAGCAGCGTAGAGGAGGATCAGCCCCAGCATTTT; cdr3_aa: CASSVEEDQPQHF
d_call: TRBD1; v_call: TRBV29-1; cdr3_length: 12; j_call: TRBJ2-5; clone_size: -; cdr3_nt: TGCAGCGAAACAGGGGCGCAAGAGACCCAGTACTTC; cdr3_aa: CSETGAQETQYF
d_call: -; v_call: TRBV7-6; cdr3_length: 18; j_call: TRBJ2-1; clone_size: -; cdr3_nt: TGTGCCAGCAGCTTAGCGTGGAGGGGGGGGCACTCCTACAATGAGCAGTTCTTC; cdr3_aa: CASSLAWRGGHSYNEQFF
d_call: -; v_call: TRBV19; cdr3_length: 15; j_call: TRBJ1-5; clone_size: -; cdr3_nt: TGTGCCAGTAGACCCGCTGGGGGCTCGAATCAGCCCCAGCATTTT; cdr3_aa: CASRPAGGSNQPQHF
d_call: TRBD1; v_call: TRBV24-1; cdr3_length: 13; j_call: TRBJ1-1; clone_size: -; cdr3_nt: TGTGCCACCAGCGACAGGGGGAACACTGAAGCTTTCTTT; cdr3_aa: CATSDRGNTEAFF
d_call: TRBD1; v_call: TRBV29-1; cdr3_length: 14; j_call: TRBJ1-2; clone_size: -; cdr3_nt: TGCAGCGTCGTCACCTACAGGGGGGACTATGGCTACACCTTC; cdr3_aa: CSVVTYRGDYGYTF
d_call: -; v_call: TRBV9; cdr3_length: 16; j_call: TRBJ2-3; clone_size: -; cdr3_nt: TGTGCCAGCAGCACTCTAGGGGGGGCCACGGGAGATACGCAGTATTTT; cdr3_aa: CASSTLGGATGDTQYF
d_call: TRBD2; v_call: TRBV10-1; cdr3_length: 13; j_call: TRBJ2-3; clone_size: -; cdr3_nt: TGCGCCAGCGCCGAACGGGGGGGAGATACGCAGTATTTT; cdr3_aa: CASAERGGDTQYF
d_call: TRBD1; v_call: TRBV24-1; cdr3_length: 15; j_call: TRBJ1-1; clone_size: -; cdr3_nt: TGTGCCACCAGTGCGTCCGAGACAGGGAGCACTGAAGCTTTCTTT; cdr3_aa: CATSASETGSTEAFF
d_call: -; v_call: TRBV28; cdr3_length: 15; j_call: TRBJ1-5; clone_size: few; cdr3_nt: TGTGCCAGCTTCCCGGACAGCCTCATAGGGCAGCCCCAGCATTTT; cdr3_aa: CASFPDSLIGQPQHF
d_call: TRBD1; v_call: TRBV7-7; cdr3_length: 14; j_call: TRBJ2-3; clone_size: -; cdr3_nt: TGTGCCAGCAGCGAGGGACAGGGGACAGATACGCAGTATTTT; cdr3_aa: CASSEGQGTDTQYF
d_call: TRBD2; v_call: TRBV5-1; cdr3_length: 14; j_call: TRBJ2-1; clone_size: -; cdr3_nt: TGCGCCAGCCGATGGGGACTAGCGAGCCGTGAGCAGTTCTTC; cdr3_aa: CASRWGLASREQFF
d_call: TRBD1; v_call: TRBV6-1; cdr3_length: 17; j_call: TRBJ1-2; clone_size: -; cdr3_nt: TGTGCCAGCAGTGACCTAGGGAATAGACAGGGTTCCTATGGCTACACCTTC; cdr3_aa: CASSDLGNRQGSYGYTF
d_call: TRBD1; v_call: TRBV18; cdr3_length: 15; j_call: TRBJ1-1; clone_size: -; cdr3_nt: TGTGCCAGCTCACCCGGACAGGGGATCGACACTGAAGCTTTCTTT; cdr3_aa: CASSPGQGIDTEAFF
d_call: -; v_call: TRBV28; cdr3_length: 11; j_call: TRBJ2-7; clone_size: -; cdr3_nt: TGTGCCAGCAGCCTTCGCGGGGAGCAGTACTTC; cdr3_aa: CASSLRGEQYF
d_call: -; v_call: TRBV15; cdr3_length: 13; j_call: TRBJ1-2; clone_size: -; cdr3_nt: TGTGCCACCGGGTTATCAGGGGACAATGGCTACACCTTC; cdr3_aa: CATGLSGDNGYTF
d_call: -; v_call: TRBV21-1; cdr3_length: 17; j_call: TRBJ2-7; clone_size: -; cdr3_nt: TGTGCCAGCAGCAAATGGGGGGACAGGGCCCCCTCCTACGAGCAGTACTTC; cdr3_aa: CASSKWGDRAPSYEQYF
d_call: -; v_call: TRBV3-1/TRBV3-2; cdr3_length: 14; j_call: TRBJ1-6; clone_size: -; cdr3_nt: TGTGCCAGCAGCCAAGCCGTCCTAGGCCCACCCCTCCACTTT; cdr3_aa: CASSQAVLGPPLHF
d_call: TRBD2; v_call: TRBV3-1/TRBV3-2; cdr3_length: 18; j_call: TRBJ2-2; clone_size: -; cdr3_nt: TGTGCCAGCAGCCAAGGAGCAGCGGGGAACCGTGGCACCGGGGAGCTGTTTTTT; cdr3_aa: CASSQGAAGNRGTGELFF
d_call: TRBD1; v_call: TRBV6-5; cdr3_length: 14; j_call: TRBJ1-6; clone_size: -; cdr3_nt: TGTGCCAGCAGACTGACAGGGGGCAATTCACCCCTCCACTTT; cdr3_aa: CASRLTGGNSPLHF
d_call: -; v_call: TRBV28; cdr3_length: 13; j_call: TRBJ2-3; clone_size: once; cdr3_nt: TGTGCCAGCAGTTTAATCCCCCGGGATACGCAGTATTTT; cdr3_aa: CASSLIPRDTQYF
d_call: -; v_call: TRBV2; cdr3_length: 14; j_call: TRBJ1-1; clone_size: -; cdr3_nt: TGTGCCAGCAGTGAAGTATCTTGGAACACTGAAGCTTTCTTT; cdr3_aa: CASSEVSWNTEAFF
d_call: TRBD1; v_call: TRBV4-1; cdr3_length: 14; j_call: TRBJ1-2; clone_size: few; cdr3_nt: TGCGCCAGCAGCCCAGGGACAGTAAACTATGGCTACACCTTC; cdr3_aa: CASSPGTVNYGYTF
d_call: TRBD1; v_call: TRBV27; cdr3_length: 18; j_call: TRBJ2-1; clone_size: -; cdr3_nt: TGTGCCAGCAGTTTATCTGTGATCGGGACAGGGCTATACAATGAGCAGTTCTTC; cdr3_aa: CASSLSVIGTGLYNEQFF
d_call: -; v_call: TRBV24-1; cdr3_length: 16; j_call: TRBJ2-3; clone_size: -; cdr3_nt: TGTGCCACCAGTGATTTGGCGGGGCCCAGCACAGATACGCAGTATTTT; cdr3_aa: CATSDLAGPSTDTQYF
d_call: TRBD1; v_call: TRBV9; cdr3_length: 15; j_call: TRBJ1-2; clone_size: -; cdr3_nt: TGTGCCAGCAGCGGCAACGGGACAGCACTCTATGGCTACACCTTC; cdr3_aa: CASSGNGTALYGYTF
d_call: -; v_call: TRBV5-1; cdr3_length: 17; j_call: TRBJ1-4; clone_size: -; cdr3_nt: TGCGCCAGCAGCTCGACGGGGGGAGGTCAGACTAATGAAAAACTGTTTTTT; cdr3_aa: CASSSTGGGQTNEKLFF
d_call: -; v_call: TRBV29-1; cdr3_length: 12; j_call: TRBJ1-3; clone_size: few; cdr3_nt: TGCAGCGTACTTGTCTCTGGAAACACCATATATTTT; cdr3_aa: CSVLVSGNTIYF
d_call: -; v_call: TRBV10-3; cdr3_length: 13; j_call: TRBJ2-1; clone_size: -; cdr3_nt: TGTGCCATCAGTGAGTCTGCGAGCGCCGAGCAGTTCTTC; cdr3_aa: CAISESASAEQFF
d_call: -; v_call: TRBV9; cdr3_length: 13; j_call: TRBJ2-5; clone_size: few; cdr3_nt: TGTGCCAGCAGCTCTCCTCGGGAGGAGACCCAGTACTTC; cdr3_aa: CASSSPREETQYF
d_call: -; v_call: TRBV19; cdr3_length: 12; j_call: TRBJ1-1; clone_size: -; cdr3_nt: TGTGCCAGTAGTATAGGGCGGGGGCAGGTTTTCTTT; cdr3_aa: CASSIGRGQVFF
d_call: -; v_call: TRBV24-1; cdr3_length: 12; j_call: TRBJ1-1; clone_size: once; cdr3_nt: TGTGCCACCAGTGATTTCGGGGGGGGAGCTTTCTTT; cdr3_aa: CATSDFGGGAFF
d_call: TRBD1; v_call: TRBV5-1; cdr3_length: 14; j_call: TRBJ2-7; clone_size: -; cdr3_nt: TGCGCCAGCAGCGACGGACAGGGCAACTACGAGCAGTACTTC; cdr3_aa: CASSDGQGNYEQYF
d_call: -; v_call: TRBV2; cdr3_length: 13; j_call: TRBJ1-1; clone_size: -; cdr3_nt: TGTGCCAGCAGTGTTTGGCAGAACACTGAAGCTTTCTTT; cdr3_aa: CASSVWQNTEAFF
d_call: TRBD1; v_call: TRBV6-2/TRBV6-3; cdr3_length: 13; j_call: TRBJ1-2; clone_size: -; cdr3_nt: TGTGCCAGCAGTACGGACAGGGGGCATGGCTACACCTTC; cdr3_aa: CASSTDRGHGYTF
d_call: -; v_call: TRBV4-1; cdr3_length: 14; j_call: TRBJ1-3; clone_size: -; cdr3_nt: TGCGCCAGCAGCCAACCCAGGTCAGGAAACACCATATATTTT; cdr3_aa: CASSQPRSGNTIYF
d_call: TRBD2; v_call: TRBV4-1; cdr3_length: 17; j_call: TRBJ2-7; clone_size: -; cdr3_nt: TGCGCCAGCAGCCAAGAATTTACTAGCGGGGTCCTCTACGAGCAGTACTTC; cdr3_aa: CASSQEFTSGVLYEQYF
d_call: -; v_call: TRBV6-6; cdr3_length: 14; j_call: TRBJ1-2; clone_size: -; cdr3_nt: TGTGCCAGCAGTTCCCCCGGGGGAGAGCATGGCTACACCTTC; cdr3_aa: CASSSPGGEHGYTF
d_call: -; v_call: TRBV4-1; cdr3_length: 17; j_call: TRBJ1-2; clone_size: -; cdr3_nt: TGCGCCAGCAGCCAAGTGTGGTACAGGGAGTCTCCCCGTGGCTACACCTTC; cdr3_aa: CASSQVWYRESPRGYTF
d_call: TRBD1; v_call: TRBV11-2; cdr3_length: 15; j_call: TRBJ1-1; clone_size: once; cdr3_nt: TGTGCCAGCAGCCCCGCCGGGACAGGGGCCCGTGGGGCTTTCTTT; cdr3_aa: CASSPAGTGARGAFF
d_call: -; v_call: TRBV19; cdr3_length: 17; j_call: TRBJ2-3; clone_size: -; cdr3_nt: TGTGCCAGTAGTAACCCCCTTGTGGTGGGAGGAACAGATACGCAGTATTTT; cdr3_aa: CASSNPLVVGGTDTQYF
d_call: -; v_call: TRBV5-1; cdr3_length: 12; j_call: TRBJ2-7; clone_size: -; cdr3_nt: TGCGCCAGCAGCCTTACTAGCTACGAGCAGTACTTC; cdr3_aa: CASSLTSYEQYF
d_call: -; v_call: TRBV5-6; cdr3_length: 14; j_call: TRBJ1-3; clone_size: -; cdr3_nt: TGTGCCAGCAGCTTGTCTCAGGGGATGCACACCATATATTTT; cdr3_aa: CASSLSQGMHTIYF
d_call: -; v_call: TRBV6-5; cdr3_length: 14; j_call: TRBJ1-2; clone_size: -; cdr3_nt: TGTGCCAGCAGTTCAGGACAGTACTACTATGGCTACACCTTC; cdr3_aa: CASSSGQYYYGYTF
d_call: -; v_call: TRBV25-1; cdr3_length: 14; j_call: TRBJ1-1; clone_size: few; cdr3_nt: TGTGCCAGCAGTGTGGGGACTTTGAACACTGAAGCTTTCTTT; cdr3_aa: CASSVGTLNTEAFF
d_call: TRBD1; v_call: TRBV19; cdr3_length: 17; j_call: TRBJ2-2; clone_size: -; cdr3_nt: TGTGCCAGGGGTGACAGGGGGGGGCGATGGAACACCGGGGAGCTGTTTTTT; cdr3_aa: CARGDRGGRWNTGELFF
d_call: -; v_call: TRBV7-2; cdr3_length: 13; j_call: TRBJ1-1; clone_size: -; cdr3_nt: TGTGCCAGCAGCTTAGACTTGAACACTGAAGCTTTCTTT; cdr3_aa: CASSLDLNTEAFF